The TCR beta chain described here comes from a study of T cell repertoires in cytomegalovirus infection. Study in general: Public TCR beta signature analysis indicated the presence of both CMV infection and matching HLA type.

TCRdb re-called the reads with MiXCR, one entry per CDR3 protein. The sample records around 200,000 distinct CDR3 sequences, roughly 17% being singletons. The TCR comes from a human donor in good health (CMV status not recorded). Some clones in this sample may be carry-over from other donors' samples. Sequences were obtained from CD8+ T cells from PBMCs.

The CDR3, as DNA: TGCAGTGCTAGAGATCGCGACAGGTCTTACAATGAGCAGTTCTTC. This codes for CSARDRDRSYNEQFF. The V and J genes are TRBV20-1 and TRBJ2-1, with D possibly TRBD1 on 6 matching bases. Germline V gene sequence: CDR1 DFQATT, CDR2 SNEGSKA (reference sequence). The CDR3 has 15 amino acids. The germline V and J ends were trimmed by 0 bases and 4 bases, with 13 bases remaining between them.